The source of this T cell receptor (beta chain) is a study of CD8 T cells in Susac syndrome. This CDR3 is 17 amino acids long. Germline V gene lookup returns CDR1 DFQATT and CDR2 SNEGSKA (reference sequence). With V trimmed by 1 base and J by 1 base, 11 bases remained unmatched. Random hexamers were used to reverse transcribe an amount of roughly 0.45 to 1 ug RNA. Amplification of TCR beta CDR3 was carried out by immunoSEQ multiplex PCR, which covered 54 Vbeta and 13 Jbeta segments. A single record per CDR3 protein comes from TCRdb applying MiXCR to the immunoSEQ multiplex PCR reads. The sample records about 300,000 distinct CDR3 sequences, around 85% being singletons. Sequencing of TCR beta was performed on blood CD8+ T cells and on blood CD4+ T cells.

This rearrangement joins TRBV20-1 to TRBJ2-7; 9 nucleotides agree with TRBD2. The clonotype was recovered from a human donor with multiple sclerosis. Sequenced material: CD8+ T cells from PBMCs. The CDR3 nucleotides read TGCAGTGCTAGAGTAATAGAGGTAGCGGGGGAGTCCTACGAGCAGTACTTC. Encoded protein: CSARVIEVAGESYEQYF.